This T cell receptor beta chain derives from a study of blood T cells in healthy people across ages. Notes on the study in general: In the absence of known donor CMV status, changes in expanded clonotypes were possibly confounded.

Using a J-beta primer mix together with a sample-barcoded 5' primer, a second PCR was run for roughly 7 to 12 cycles. TCRdb independently ran MiXCR on the 5' RACE reads; one entry per CDR3 protein. The profile covers about 1 million distinct CDR3 sequences, with over 35% appearing a single time and under 20% taken by the ten largest. V was pared by 2 bases and J by 8 bases, with 9 bases of the junction left unmatched. CDR3 length: 15 residues. A remark on this clonotype: Its antigen is currently unknown.

The sequencing input was blood. V usage is TRBV12-3 or TRBV12-4 and J usage is TRBJ2-1; 7 bases align to TRBD1. This clonotype originated in a woman in her sixties in good health. The CDR3 here is CASSLYRGFRDEQFF. The CDR3 nucleotides read TGTGCCAGCAGTTTATACAGGGGATTTCGCGATGAGCAGTTCTTC.